Following are 30 T cell receptor beta chains from one sample sequenced in a study of T cells in women clearing cervical HPV infection. The table came from immunoSEQ multiplex PCR; TCRdb's copy has only in-frame clones and leaves some out. In all, the sample yields about 20,000 clones. Sequenced material: blood buffy coat. These receptors originate from a woman between 18 and 70 years old with a cervical HPV16 infection that either progressed to CIN3+ or cleared (not recorded which).

Notes on this clone: Coverage ceases 3 residues before the CDR3 finishes, and the germline J gene fills in the end. The J gene is TRBJ2-7, the V gene TRBV30; 7 bases match TRBD1. This CDR3 spans 13 amino acids. Germline values: CDR1 GTSNPN, CDR2 SVGIG (reference sequence). Unmatched junction bases numbered 4, after V lost 1 base and J lost 4 bases. CDR3 DNA, as far as it was read: TGTGCCTGGAGTGAGGGGGCAAAGTACGAG. Translating gives CAWSEGAKYE. The CDR3 as a whole reads CAWSEGAKYEQYF.

Concerning this clone: The CDR3 end lies 3 residues beyond the end of the read and is filled in from the germline J gene. V is TRBV2 and J is TRBJ2-3, with 8 bases lining up with TRBD1. CDR1 SNHLY and CDR2 FYNNEI come from the germline V gene. This CDR3 region has 14 residues. The trim removed 7 bases at V and 0 bases at J, leaving 3 bases unmatched. CDR3 loop: CASKRTGSTDTQYF. CDR3 DNA, as far as it was read: TGTGCCAGCAAACGGACAGGGAGCACAGATACG.

In regard to this clone: At one boundary the junction diverges from the germline segment, which might be a read error. The read falls 3 residues short of the CDR3 end, and the missing part is taken from the germline J gene. The genes are TRBV4-2 and TRBJ2-7, with 9 bases matching TRBD2. This CDR3 has 18 residues. Germline loops: CDR1 LGHNA, CDR2 YNFKEQ. The chain's CDR3 is CASSQEGRGGRNNYEQYF. The sequenced CDR3 bases are TGCGCCAGCAGCCAAGAAGGGCGGGGGGGCCGTAATAACTACGAG.

Concerning this clone: The read falls 3 residues short of the CDR3 end, and the missing part is taken from the germline J gene. The chain couples TRBV20-1 to TRBJ2-3; TRBD2 matches 11 bases. This CDR3 is 16 amino acids long. The J segment lost 2 bases and the V segment lost 1 base, leaving 5 bases of the junction unmatched. CDR1 is DFQATT, CDR2 SNEGSKA, per germline (reference sequence). The sequenced CDR3 bases are TGCAGTGCTAGAGCGGGACTAGCGGCTTACACAGATACG. This sequence encodes CSARAGLAAYTDT. The complete CDR3 sequence is CSARAGLAAYTDTQYF.

A note on this clone: The CDR3 end falls 3 residues outside the read, so it is completed with the germline J gene. J is TRBJ2-5 and V is TRBV7-9, with 8 positions matching TRBD2. Germline V gene sequence: CDR1 SEHNR, CDR2 FQNEAQ (reference sequence). V was pared by 3 bases and J by 7 bases, with 7 bases of the junction left unmatched. This CDR3 is built from 14 residues. Partial CDR3 DNA: TGTGCCAGCAGCTTCACGGGGGGGCCCGGGACC. Its translation is CASSFTGGPGT. The whole CDR3 sequence reads CASSFTGGPGTQYF.

Details on this clone: The CDR3 end falls 3 residues outside the read, so it is completed with the germline J gene. The rearrangement links TRBV6-2 or TRBV6-3 to TRBJ2-5; weak D call: TRBD1 (5 bases). CDR3 length: 16 amino acids. V lost 5 bases, J lost 5 bases, and 21 bases lay in between. Per the germline V gene, CDR1 is MNHEY and CDR2 is SVGEGT. The CDR3 sequence: CASSRDRRGLIETQYF. The DNA read from the CDR3 is TGTGCCAGCAGTCGAGACAGACGTGGTCTAATTGAGACC.

With respect to this clone: At one boundary the junction diverges from the germline segment, which might be a read error. The sequenced fragment ends 3 residues before the CDR3 boundary, so the rest is inferred from the germline J gene. This rearrangement joins TRBV19 to TRBJ1-2, with no clear D. CDR1 LNHDA and CDR2 SQIVND come from the germline V gene (reference sequence). This CDR3 is built from 11 residues. The CDR3 region is CASSENYGYTF. The CDR3 DNA, read in part, is TGTGCCAGTAGTGAGAACTATGGT.

Considering frequency, this clone is medium-sized. The read stops 3 residues short of the end of the CDR3; the missing end is completed from the germline J gene. The rearrangement joins TRBV18 to TRBJ2-3, with 11 bases matching TRBD2. This CDR3 is built from 16 residues. The V and J ends lost 3 bases and 7 bases, in that order; junction bases with no gene match: 9. Germline V lookup: CDR1 KGHSH, CDR2 LQKENI. The sequenced CDR3 bases are TGTGCCAGCTCACCGGAGACTAGCGGGGTTCACAATACG. This sequence encodes CASSPETSGVHNT. The entire CDR3 protein is CASSPETSGVHNTQYF.

In the case of this clone: Read sequence stops 3 residues before the CDR3 end, and the germline J gene provides the missing end. The chain employs TRBV19 and TRBJ2-3; the D is unclear. Trimming took 5 bases from V and 6 from J, leaving 12 bases between them. Per germline, CDR1 LNHDA and CDR2 SQIVND (reference sequence). The CDR3 has 13 residues. The CDR3 DNA, read in part, is TGTGCCAGTAGTTTGAATTTTCGGGATACG. Translating gives CASSLNFRDT. The CDR3, in full, reads CASSLNFRDTQYF.

Comment on this clone: The read is 3 residues too short to cover the CDR3 end, so that end is filled in from the germline J gene. V and J are TRBV7-2 and TRBJ1-2, with 7 bases that match TRBD1. V was pared by 3 bases and J by 0 bases, with 4 bases of the junction left unmatched. This CDR3 has 15 residues. Per germline, CDR1 SGHTA and CDR2 FQGNSA. The CDR3 region is CASSLGQSANYGYTF. The covered CDR3 bases are TGTGCCAGCAGCTTGGGACAGAGTGCTAACTATGGC.

Turning to this clone: Read data end 3 residues before the CDR3 end; the end is taken from the germline J gene. The V call is TRBV30, the J call TRBJ2-7, with TRBD1 matching over 8 bases. V dropped 8 bases and J dropped 4; count of bases not matched to a gene: 4. From germline, CDR1 is GTSNPN and CDR2 SVGIG (reference sequence). CDR3 length equals 11 residues. The covered CDR3 bases are TGTGCCCAGGGACAGGCATACGAG. Encoded protein: CAQGQAYE. The entire CDR3 is CAQGQAYEQYF.

On this clone: Read sequence stops 3 residues before the CDR3 end, and the germline J gene provides the missing end. The chain has TRBV2 and TRBJ2-6; D unclear. The V gene's germline CDR1 is SNHLY and CDR2 FYNNEI. V gave up 2 bases and J gave up 0 bases, with 8 bases separating them. The CDR3 has 16 amino acids. CDR3 protein: CASSEFSLSGANVLTF. The sequenced part of the CDR3 DNA is TGTGCCAGCAGTGAATTTAGTCTCTCTGGGGCCAACGTC. Based on the CDR3 plus reference TRBV2 and TRBJ2-6, the full variable domain is EPEVTQTPSHQVTQMGQEVILRCVPISNHLYFYWYRQILGQKVEFLVSFYNNEISEKSEIFDDQFSVERPDGSNFTLKIRSTKLEDSAMYFCASSEFSLSGANVLTFGAGSRLTVL.

On this clone itself: The observed sequence ends 3 residues before the CDR3 terminus, with the missing tail filled in from the germline J gene. The chain carries TRBV18 and TRBJ1-1; D gene ambiguous. Trimming cost V 4 bases and J 0 bases, with 9 bases left between them. Germline V gene data show CDR1 as KGHSH and CDR2 as LQKENI. The CDR3 loop spans 14 amino acids. This chain's CDR3 is CASSLSTVNTEAFF. CDR3 bases read: TGTGCCAGCTCACTCTCGACTGTGAACACTGAA. Complete variable domain (other parts from reference TRBV18 and TRBJ1-1): NAGVMQNPRHLVRRRGQEARLRCSPMKGHSHVYWYRQLPEEGLKFMVYLQKENIIDESGMPKERFSAEFPKEGPSILRIQQVVRGDSAAYFCASSLSTVNTEAFFGQGTRLTVV.

The CDR3 region is CAWAGQKTMNTEAFF. Incomplete CDR3 DNA: TGTGCCTGGGCGGGACAGAAAACTATGAACACTGAA. This rearrangement joins TRBV30 to TRBJ1-1; 7 bases line up with TRBD1. The read gets to within 3 residues of the CDR3 end, and the germline J gene fills in the rest. The junction had 9 bases not matched to a gene; V was cut back by 5 bases and J by 0 bases. Germline V gene sequence: CDR1 GTSNPN, CDR2 SVGIG (reference sequence). The CDR3 is 15 amino acids.

On this clone: The DNA ends 3 residues before the CDR3 does, and the rest of the CDR3 is filled in from the germline J gene. The chain couples TRBV9 to TRBJ2-1; no clear D gene. The V gene lost 0 bases and the J gene lost 7 bases, with 8 bases spanning the gap. Germline V gives CDR1 SGDLS, CDR2 YYNGEE. This CDR3 is built from 13 residues. The CDR3 region is CASSVDRSNEQFF. The sequenced CDR3 bases are TGTGCCAGCAGCGTAGATCGGTCTAATGAG. Full variable domain (remainder filled in from reference TRBV9 and TRBJ2-1): DSGVTQTPKHLITATGQRVTLRCSPRSGDLSVYWYQQSLDQGLQFLIQYYNGEERAKGNILERFSAQQFPDLHSELNLSSLELGDSALYFCASSVDRSNEQFFGPGTRLTVL.

Notes on this clone: The sequence runs out 3 residues before the end of the CDR3; the remainder is reconstructed from the germline J gene. The V gene is TRBV4-1, the J gene TRBJ1-1; 9 positions agree with TRBD1. Unmatched junction bases numbered 4, after V lost 2 bases and J lost 3 bases. This CDR3 contains 15 residues. Germline loops: CDR1 MGHRA, CDR2 YSYEKL. The DNA read from the CDR3 is TGCGCCAGCAGCCAACAGACAGGGGGGTACACTGAA. It yields the protein CASSQQTGGYTE. The full CDR3 protein reads CASSQQTGGYTEAFF.

As for this clone: The read falls 3 residues short of the CDR3 end, and the missing part is taken from the germline J gene. The chain carries TRBV19 and TRBJ1-1; D is unresolved. V lost 3 bases and J 0 bases, leaving 11 bases between the germline ends. Germline V gene lookup returns CDR1 LNHDA and CDR2 SQIVND (reference sequence). CDR3 length: 15 amino acids. The sequenced part of the CDR3 DNA is TGTGCCAGTAGTATCCCCAGTTCCGTGAACACTGAA. This gives the protein CASSIPSSVNTE. The full CDR3 reads CASSIPSSVNTEAFF.

As concerns this clone: Coverage ceases 3 residues before the CDR3 finishes, and the germline J gene fills in the end. The chain carries TRBV5-1 and TRBJ2-1, with D maybe TRBD2 (6 bases). This CDR3 spans 16 amino acids. Germline CDR1 reads SGHRS; CDR2 reads YFSETQ. The V and J ends lost 0 bases and 9 bases respectively, with 19 bases between them. The CDR3 is CASSLESASALVEQFF. The sequenced CDR3 bases are TGCGCCAGCAGCTTGGAATCGGCTAGCGCCCTTGTTGAG.

Of note for this clone: The read ends 3 residues shy of where the CDR3 ends; the end is completed using the germline J gene. The rearrangement links TRBV20-1 to TRBJ2-3, with a tentative D call TRBD2 (7 bases). From germline, CDR1 is DFQATT and CDR2 SNEGSKA (reference sequence). V gave up 1 base and J gave up 5 bases, with 13 bases separating them. The CDR3 extends over 14 amino acids. The CDR3 bases that were read are TGCAGTGCTAGAGTGGGGGGGGCCGGAGATACG. Its translation: CSARVGGAGDT. The full CDR3 sequence reads CSARVGGAGDTQYF.

In the case of this clone: The CDR3 end falls 3 residues outside the read, so it is completed with the germline J gene. The gene calls are TRBV5-1 and TRBJ1-2; D possibly corresponds to TRBD1 (6 bases). CDR3 length: 13 residues. Germline V gene data show CDR1 as SGHRS and CDR2 as YFSETQ. The CDR3 reads CASSFDNDRSYTF. The covered CDR3 bases are TGCGCCAGCAGCTTTGATAATGACAGGAGC.

Concerning this clone: Coverage ceases 3 residues before the CDR3 finishes, and the germline J gene fills in the end. V gene TRBV10-3 combines with J gene TRBJ2-7; TRBD1 aligns across 10 bases. The V and J ends lost 3 bases and 6 bases, in that order; junction bases with no gene match: 5. This CDR3 is 14 amino acids long. Germline-derived CDR1 and CDR2 are ENHRY and SYGVKD. This CDR3 is CAISEGTGEIEQYF. CDR3 bases read: TGTGCCATCAGTGAAGGGACAGGGGAGATCGAG.

To note about this clone: The CDR3 end is not reached by the read, which stops 3 residues before it; the germline J gene fills it in. The rearrangement uses TRBV2 and TRBJ2-3; unclear D gene. With 2 bases removed from V and 3 bases from J, the gap between germline ends came to 3 bases. Looked up from germline, CDR1 is SNHLY and CDR2 is FYNNEI. The CDR3 runs 12 residues. The chain's CDR3 is CASSERTDTQYF. The DNA read from the CDR3 is TGTGCCAGCAGTGAACGGACAGATACG.

A word on this clone: The read ends 3 residues shy of where the CDR3 ends; the end is completed using the germline J gene. The chain employs TRBV6-2 or TRBV6-3 and TRBJ1-5; no clear D. This CDR3 is built from 14 residues. Looked up from germline, CDR1 is MNHEY and CDR2 is SVGEGT. Trimming took off 2 bases at V and 2 bases at J, with 7 bases between the two ends. CDR3 residues: CASSYTAGNQPQHF. CDR3 bases read: TGTGCCAGCAGTTACACTGCGGGCAATCAGCCC.

Details on this clone: With the read ending 3 residues before the CDR3 end, the germline J gene is used to fill in that end. The J gene is TRBJ2-5, the V gene TRBV7-9; TRBD2 aligns across 7 bases. This CDR3 region has 15 residues. CDR1 is SEHNR and CDR2 is FQNEAQ in the germline V gene (reference sequence). V trimming: 5 bases; J trimming: 4 bases; junction bases outside the gene matches: 10. The DNA read from the CDR3 is TGTGCCAGCAGCGTCGGAAGTGGGAGGGGAGAGACC. It specifies CASSVGSGRGET. In full, the CDR3 is CASSVGSGRGETQYF.

On this clone itself: The sequenced fragment ends 3 residues before the CDR3 boundary, so the rest is inferred from the germline J gene. The chain has TRBV19 and TRBJ2-4; the D is unclear. V lost 5 bases and J lost 0, with 8 bases in between. The CDR3 contains 14 residues. CDR1 and CDR2 (germline): LNHDA, SQIVND (reference sequence). Incomplete CDR3 DNA: TGTGCCAGTAGTGGGCTTCTAGCCAAAAACATT. It codes for CASSGLLAKNI. The full CDR3 reads CASSGLLAKNIQYF.

CDR3 in amino acids: CASSREVEQFF. CDR3 bases read: TGCGCCAGCAGCCGTGAGGTTGAG. V gene TRBV5-1 combines with J gene TRBJ2-1, with D hard to call. The CDR3 end lies 3 residues beyond the end of the read and is filled in from the germline J gene. The germline gives CDR1 SGHRS, CDR2 YFSETQ. CDR3 length: 11 residues. With 4 bases removed from V and 9 bases from J, the gap between germline ends came to 8 bases.

On this clone: The read gets to within 3 residues of the CDR3 end, and the germline J gene fills in the rest. The chain has TRBV7-2 and TRBJ2-7; TRBD1 might be the D (6 bases). This CDR3 spans 15 amino acids. Deletions cut 5 bases from V and 0 bases from J, with 14 bases between. Germline lookup yields CDR1 SGHTA and CDR2 FQGNSA. The CDR3 bases that were read are TGTGCCAGCAGCCGGACAGCTGCTAGCTCCTACGAG. Amino acid sequence: CASSRTAASSYE. The CDR3 in full is CASSRTAASSYEQYF.

Comment on this clone: The read stops 3 residues short of the end of the CDR3; the missing end is completed from the germline J gene. This chain connects TRBV29-1 to TRBJ1-1; 8 nucleotides match TRBD1. J was trimmed by 5 bases and V by 4 bases; bases with no gene match: 6. Germline CDR1 and CDR2: SQVTM and ANQGSEA. The CDR3 is 13 residues long. CDR3 residues: CSVAGQGETEAFF. CDR3 DNA, as far as it was read: TGCAGCGTTGCTGGACAGGGCGAGACTGAA. The variable domain in full, completed from reference TRBV29-1 and TRBJ1-1, reads SAVISQKPSRDICQRGTSLTIQCQVDSQVTMMFWYRQQPGQSLTLIATANQGSEATYESGFVIDKFPISRPNLTFSTLTVSNMSPEDSSIYLCSVAGQGETEAFFGQGTRLTVV.

On this clone: The read ends 3 residues early relative to the CDR3; the germline J gene fills the gap. The chain has TRBV2 and TRBJ1-2; D is perhaps TRBD1 (6 bases). This CDR3 is 14 amino acids long. Deletions cut 5 bases from V and 2 bases from J, with 12 bases between. Looked up from germline, CDR1 is SNHLY and CDR2 is FYNNEI. The CDR3 spells CASSTWTENYGYTF. The sequenced CDR3 bases are TGTGCCAGCAGTACGTGGACAGAAAACTATGGC.

Details on this clone: Read sequence stops 3 residues before the CDR3 end, and the germline J gene provides the missing end. The chain uses TRBV9 and TRBJ2-5; D is uncertain. Trimming pared 1 base from V and 1 base from J, leaving 5 bases between. Germline CDR1 SGDLS, CDR2 YYNGEE. The CDR3 has 13 residues. CDR3 residues: CASSVRAQETQYF. The DNA read from the CDR3 is TGTGCCAGCAGCGTAAGGGCCCAAGAGACC. The entire variable domain, with the rest obtained from reference TRBV9 and TRBJ2-5, is as follows: DSGVTQTPKHLITATGQRVTLRCSPRSGDLSVYWYQQSLDQGLQFLIQYYNGEERAKGNILERFSAQQFPDLHSELNLSSLELGDSALYFCASSVRAQETQYFGPGTRLLVL.